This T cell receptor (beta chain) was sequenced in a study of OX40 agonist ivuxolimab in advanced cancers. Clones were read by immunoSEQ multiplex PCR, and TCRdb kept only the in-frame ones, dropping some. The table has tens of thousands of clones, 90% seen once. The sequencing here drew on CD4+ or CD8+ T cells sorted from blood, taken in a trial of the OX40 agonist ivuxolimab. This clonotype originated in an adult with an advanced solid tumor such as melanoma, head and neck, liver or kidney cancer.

In DNA, the CDR3 is TGTGCCAGCAGCTTGGAAATCCCCAACTATGGCTACACCTTC. Protein: CASSLEIPNYGYTF. The chain joins TRBV5-5 to TRBJ1-2, with D unclear. The germline CDR1 and CDR2 sequences are SGHKS and YYEKEE (reference sequence). The CDR3 runs 14 residues. V lost 0 bases to trimming and J lost 2 bases, with 8 bases between them. The full variable domain, rest sourced from reference TRBV5-5 and TRBJ1-2, is DAGVTQSPTHLIKTRGQQVTLRCSPISGHKSVSWYQQVLGQGPQFIFQYYEKEERGRGNFPDRFSARQFPNYSSELNVNALLLGDSALYLCASSLEIPNYGYTFGSGTRLTVV.